This record looks at one T cell receptor beta chain sequence and its context. Its antigen is not known. Barcoded TCR alpha and TCR beta cDNA libraries with UMIs came from 5'RACE using constant-segment primers. From the 5' RACE reads, TCRdb called clonotypes with MiXCR, one entry per CDR3 protein. The sample has hundreds of thousands of distinct CDR3 sequences; less than 20% are singletons. The sample originates from a study of T-cell memory formation after mild COVID-19. General observations from the study: There was a balanced CD4/CD8 profile in clones contracting day 15 to 85, and later expanders leaned CD4+.

Germline CDR1 is SGHTA and CDR2 is FQGTGA. The germline V and J ends were trimmed by 5 bases and 6 bases, with 14 bases remaining between them. The CDR3 length is 13 residues. The sequence derives from a man aged 18 to 30 who had mild COVID-19 (a few samples of this study predate the infection). Cell type and time point are not known. Material: PBMCs or a T cell subset sorted from them (not recorded which). The chain recombines TRBV7-3 with TRBJ2-7; D is perhaps TRBD1 (5 bases). In nucleotides, the CDR3 is TGTGCCAGCAGCCCCGTCGATAGGGGCGAGCAGTACTTC. Its protein is CASSPVDRGEQYF.